One sample yielded the 30 T cell receptor beta chains listed below, sequenced in a study of shared clonotypes between healthy human individuals. Some clones are missing from TCRdb's copy, which holds only in-frame ones; the method was immunoSEQ multiplex PCR. The sample lists about 2.3 million clones; about 90% were seen once. The sequenced sample consisted of naive CD4+ T cells from PBMCs. Subset indicated: CD45RA+ positively selected. These receptors were taken from a man between 18 and 29 years old in good health. Some clones in this sample may be carry-over from other donors' samples.

The chain employs TRBV7-2 and TRBJ2-5; 10 bases line up with TRBD2. This CDR3 spans 16 amino acids. V lost 1 base, J lost 5 bases, and 7 bases stayed unmatched. Germline values: CDR1 SGHTA, CDR2 FQGNSA. The CDR3 DNA reads TGTGCCAGCAGCTTAGGGCTAGCGGGAGTCGTGGAGACCCAGTACTTC. It translates to CASSLGLAGVVETQYF.

The J gene is TRBJ1-5, the V gene TRBV6-5; TRBD1 might be the D (6 bases). V gave up 6 bases and J gave up 3 bases, with 15 bases separating them. The CDR3 runs to 15 residues. The V gene's germline CDR1 is MNHEY and CDR2 SVGAGI. Here the CDR3 reads CASSRTGAPNQPQHF. The CDR3 coding sequence is TGTGCCAGCAGCCGAACGGGGGCTCCCAATCAGCCCCAGCATTTT.

The gene calls are TRBV9 and TRBJ2-5, with a tentative D call TRBD1 (6 bases). V lost 2 bases and J lost 0, with 14 bases in between. Germline V gene lookup returns CDR1 SGDLS and CDR2 YYNGEE. The CDR3 extends over 16 amino acids. The CDR3 DNA reads as TGTGCCAGCAGCGTGGGGGCAGCCTCGTACCAAGAGACCCAGTACTTC. Its translation is CASSVGAASYQETQYF.

This chain joins TRBV5-1 and TRBJ2-1; D not resolved. This CDR3 is built from 13 residues. V was cut by 3 bases and J by 9 bases, with 13 bases left in between. Germline V CDR1 and CDR2: SGHRS, YFSETQ. The DNA of the CDR3 is TGCGCCAGCAGCTCATCCCCAGGTAGTGAGCAGTTCTTC. It yields the protein CASSSSPGSEQFF.

The CDR3 is CASSLVYGGSQPQHF. Here the CDR3 DNA reads TGTGCCAGCAGCTTGGTATATGGAGGGAGTCAGCCCCAGCATTTT. The genes are TRBV5-8 and TRBJ1-5; D not resolved. V was cut by 0 bases and J by 6 bases, with 13 bases left in between. Germline CDR1 is SGHTS and CDR2 is YDEGEE. The CDR3 loop spans 15 amino acids.

J is TRBJ2-2 and V is TRBV6-1; TRBD1 matches at 10 bases. Germline CDR1 MNHNS, CDR2 SASEGT. V dropped 9 bases and J dropped 5; count of bases not matched to a gene: 6. The CDR3 contains 14 residues. Here the CDR3 reads CASWRDRGTGELFF. The CDR3 DNA reads TGTGCCAGTTGGAGGGACAGGGGAACCGGGGAGCTGTTTTTT.

The chain has TRBV7-2 and TRBJ2-2, with TRBD2 matching over 14 bases. The CDR3 sequence is 16 residues long. V lost 9 bases to trimming and J lost 8 bases; unmatched junction nucleotides: 11. Germline V gene data show CDR1 as SGHTA and CDR2 as FQGNSA. CDR3 residues: CARGPTGTSGSGELFF. CDR3 nucleotide sequence: TGTGCCAGAGGCCCCACCGGGACTAGCGGGAGTGGGGAGCTGTTTTTT. Full variable domain (remainder filled in from reference TRBV7-2 and TRBJ2-2): GAGVSQSPSNKVTEKGKDVELRCDPISGHTALYWYRQSLGQGLEFLIYFQGNSAPDKSGLPSDRFSAERTGGSVSTLTIQRTQQEDSAVYLCARGPTGTSGSGELFFGEGSRLTVL.

This chain connects TRBV5-6 to TRBJ1-3; D gene uncertain. Germline V gene lookup returns CDR1 SGHDT and CDR2 YYEEEE. Trimming left V 5 bases short and J 1 base short, with 7 bases between. The CDR3 consists of 13 residues. CDR3: CASRGRSGNTIYF. CDR3 bases: TGTGCCAGCAGGGGAAGGTCTGGAAACACCATATATTTT. The whole variable domain, filled in from reference TRBV5-6 and TRBJ1-3, reads DAGVTQSPTHLIKTRGQQVTLRCSPKSGHDTVSWYQQALGQGPQFIFQYYEEEERQRGNFPDRFSGHQFPNYSSELNVNALLLGDSALYLCASRGRSGNTIYFGEGSWLTVV.

CDR3 sequence (DNA): TGTGCCAGCAGCTTAGTGGCGGGAAGTCAGAATGAGCAGTTCTTC. Protein sequence: CASSLVAGSQNEQFF. This chain connects TRBV7-6 to TRBJ2-1, with a weak D call TRBD2 (6 bases). The CDR3 length is 15 residues. The germline V gene has CDR1 SGHVS and CDR2 FNYEAQ. Trimming left V 1 base short and J 7 bases short, with 14 bases between.

The chain employs TRBV10-3 and TRBJ2-3, with TRBD2 matching over 14 bases. The ends lost 3 bases at V and 0 bases at J; junction bases unmatched: 5. Looked up from germline, CDR1 is ENHRY and CDR2 is SYGVKD. This CDR3 comprises 18 residues. The DNA for the CDR3 is TGTGCCATCAGTGACGGACTAGCGGGAGGCCCTAGCACAGATACGCAGTATTTT. It specifies CAISDGLAGGPSTDTQYF.

This clone was recorded once. The chain recombines TRBV28 with TRBJ1-3; no reliable D call. The CDR3 covers 17 residues. Trimming cost V 3 bases and J 0 bases, with 15 bases left between them. Germline V gene lookup returns CDR1 MDHEN and CDR2 SYDVKM. The CDR3: CASSFPRPGFSGNTIYF. The CDR3 DNA follows: TGTGCCAGCAGTTTTCCGAGGCCCGGGTTCTCTGGAAACACCATATATTTT.

This clone is a singleton in its sample. The V gene is TRBV5-6, the J gene TRBJ2-7, with 9 bases fitting TRBD2. Germline CDR1 is SGHDT and CDR2 is YYEEEE. The CDR3 covers 14 residues. V shed 0 bases, J shed 9 bases, and the junction held 7 bases outside the gene matches. The CDR3 DNA is TGTGCCAGCAGCTTGGATCCTAGCGGGAATCCGCAGTACTTC. Its protein product is CASSLDPSGNPQYF.

This clone was counted once. The chain employs TRBV18 and TRBJ1-1, with TRBD1 identical over 9 bases. Germline values: CDR1 KGHSH, CDR2 LQKENI. This CDR3 is 17 amino acids long. V lost 3 bases, J lost 4 bases, and 12 bases stayed unmatched. CDR3 residues: CASSPPPTGGVATEAFF. The DNA for the CDR3 is TGTGCCAGCTCACCCCCACCGACAGGGGGAGTAGCCACTGAAGCTTTCTTT.

In its sample, this clone was seen once. This rearrangement joins TRBV18 to TRBJ2-1; 9 bases match TRBD2. Germline CDR1 KGHSH, CDR2 LQKENI. The CDR3 length is 17 residues. Trimming removed 1 base from V and 10 bases from J; junction bases left unmatched: 14. The CDR3 DNA sequence: TGTGCCAGCTCACCACTCTTGTCGGCGGGAGGGCCGGGGGAGCAGTTCTTC. It codes for CASSPLLSAGGPGEQFF.

A word on this clone: The sample has other DNA sequences that encode this CDR3 too. The CDR3 region has the DNA TGTGCCAGCAGCCTCGGGACTAGCGGTCGGGAGACCCAGTACTTC. Encoded protein: CASSLGTSGRETQYF. This chain joins TRBV7-3 and TRBJ2-5; 11 positions agree with TRBD2. The CDR3 runs 15 residues. The ends lost 5 bases at V and 5 bases at J; junction bases unmatched: 7. Germline V gene lookup returns CDR1 SGHTA and CDR2 FQGTGA.

The chain couples TRBV5-4 to TRBJ2-3, with 10 bases that match TRBD2. The V gene end was trimmed by 3 bases and the J gene end by 4 bases; junction bases not matched to a gene: 8. Germline CDR1 reads SGHNT; CDR2 reads YYREEE (reference sequence). The CDR3 runs 16 residues. The CDR3 coding sequence is TGTGCCAGCAGCTCGTCAGCGGGAGGGCTCCCAGATACGCAGTATTTT. It encodes CASSSSAGGLPDTQYF.

This chain uses TRBV29-1 with TRBJ2-5; the match to TRBD2 covers 12 bases. The DNA end is a closer match to TRBJ2-7, so the J assignment may be wrong. The CDR3 contains 11 residues. Germline V gene data show CDR1 as SQVTM and CDR2 as ANQGSEA. CDR3 in amino acids: CSGTSGYEQYF. The CDR3 DNA is TGCAGTGGGACTAGCGGGTACGAGCAGTACTTC.

The DNA for the CDR3 is TGCGCCAGCAGCTTGGAGGCTAGCCAGGGTGAGCAGTACTTC. Encoded protein: CASSLEASQGEQYF. The J gene is TRBJ2-7, the V gene TRBV5-1; either TRBD1 or TRBD2 may fit D (5 bases each). This CDR3 has 14 amino acids. The V gene's germline CDR1 is SGHRS and CDR2 YFSETQ. Trimming pared 0 bases from V and 7 bases from J, leaving 14 bases between. The variable domain in full, completed from reference TRBV5-1 and TRBJ2-7, reads KAGVTQTPRYLIKTRGQQVTLSCSPISGHRSVSWYQQTPGQGLQFLFEYFSETQRNKGNFPGRFSGRQFSNSRSEMNVSTLELGDSALYLCASSLEASQGEQYFGPGTRLTVT.

The rearrangement uses TRBV5-1 and TRBJ1-4; maybe TRBD1 (6 bases). The length of the CDR3 is 14 residues. Germline values: CDR1 SGHRS, CDR2 YFSETQ. The V gene lost 4 bases and the J gene lost 8 bases, with 15 bases spanning the gap. DNA for the CDR3: TGCGCCAGCAGCCCCATTAGGGGGGAGGAAAAACTGTTTTTT. This encodes CASSPIRGEEKLFF.

The rearrangement links TRBV7-3 to TRBJ2-3, with D unresolved. There are 13 residues in the CDR3. Trimming pared 6 bases from V and 3 bases from J, leaving 10 bases between. Germline CDR1 SGHTA, CDR2 FQGTGA. CDR3 coding DNA: TGTGCCAGCAGTTGGACGGCGACAGATACGCAGTATTTT. Translation: CASSWTATDTQYF.

This rearrangement joins TRBV18 to TRBJ2-7; D gene uncertain. Trimming shortened V by 3 bases and J by 0 bases, and 12 bases separated the two germline ends. The CDR3 length is 15 residues. Per germline, CDR1 KGHSH and CDR2 LQKENI. CDR3 in DNA: TGTGCCAGCTCACCGGCGGAAATCAGCTCCTACGAGCAGTACTTC. Amino acid sequence: CASSPAEISSYEQYF.

The chain links TRBV28 to TRBJ2-2; TRBD1 matches at 10 bases. Germline V lookup: CDR1 MDHEN, CDR2 SYDVKM. The CDR3 is 14 amino acids. The junction had 4 bases not matched to a gene; V was cut back by 5 bases and J by 7 bases. The DNA of the CDR3 is TGTGCCAGCAGTCCGGGACAGGGGTACGGGGAGCTGTTTTTT. Protein product: CASSPGQGYGELFF.

In the case of this clone: At the DNA level, this CDR3 is encoded by other sequences in the same sample as well. J is TRBJ2-1 and V is TRBV4-1; TRBD1 matches 7 bases. CDR1 and CDR2 (germline): MGHRA, YSYEKL. The V gene end was trimmed by 1 base and the J gene end by 0 bases; junction bases not matched to a gene: 0. The CDR3 is made up of 15 amino acids. CDR3 amino acids: CASSQGQGSYNEQFF. DNA of the CDR3: TGCGCCAGCAGCCAAGGACAGGGCTCCTACAATGAGCAGTTCTTC.

The V and J genes are TRBV27 and TRBJ2-4; D is unclear. The CDR3 spans 10 residues. With 6 bases removed from V and 6 bases from J, the gap between germline ends came to 3 bases. The germline gives CDR1 MNHEY, CDR2 SMNVEV (reference sequence). The CDR3 sequence: CASRLNIQYF. CDR3 DNA: TGTGCCAGCAGATTAAACATTCAGTACTTC.

The genes are TRBV28 and TRBJ2-5; no reliable D call. The CDR3 is 11 residues long. CDR1 is MDHEN, CDR2 SYDVKM, per germline. V was shortened by 6 bases and J by 3 bases, with 5 bases between the two germline ends. CDR3 in amino acids: CASRNEETQYF. CDR3 sequence (DNA): TGTGCCAGCAGGAATGAAGAGACCCAGTACTTC.

The gene calls are TRBV7-2 and TRBJ1-3, with D unresolved. Between the trimmed V and J ends, which lost 2 bases and 0 bases, there was a span of 8 bases. Germline V CDR1 and CDR2: SGHTA, FQGNSA. This CDR3 is built from 15 residues. CDR3 residues: CASSLSAVSGNTIYF. CDR3 sequence (DNA): TGTGCCAGCAGCTTATCAGCCGTCTCTGGAAACACCATATATTTT.

This clone was observed a single time. The chain is built from TRBV13 and TRBJ2-1, with D maybe TRBD2 (6 bases). CDR1 and CDR2 from the germline V gene are PRHDT and FYEKMQ (reference sequence). This CDR3 region has 12 residues. The V gene lost 6 bases and the J gene lost 10 bases, with 13 bases spanning the gap. The DNA of the CDR3 is TGTGCCAGCAGTCGTAACCGGGAGGAGCAGTTCTTC. Translated: CASSRNREEQFF. Full variable domain (missing parts from reference TRBV13 and TRBJ2-1): AAGVIQSPRHLIKEKRETATLKCYPIPRHDTVYWYQQGPGQDPQFLISFYEKMQSDKGSIPDRFSAQQFSDYHSELNMSSLELGDSALYFCASSRNREEQFFGPGTRLTVL.

The gene calls are TRBV5-1 and TRBJ1-2; D is perhaps TRBD1 (6 bases). The CDR3 covers 13 residues. Germline V gives CDR1 SGHRS, CDR2 YFSETQ. Trimming cost V 3 bases and J 8 bases, with 14 bases left between them. CDR3 bases: TGCGCCAGCAGCTCGGGGGCTCCATGGGGCTACACCTTC. Translating it yields CASSSGAPWGYTF.

The genes are TRBV27 and TRBJ2-3; 10 positions match TRBD2. Germline lookup yields CDR1 MNHEY and CDR2 SMNVEV (reference sequence). Trimming took 1 base from V and 1 from J; bases not matched to a gene: 8. The CDR3 contains 18 residues. The CDR3 here is CASSLLASGSFGTDTQYF. DNA of the CDR3: TGTGCCAGCAGTTTATTGGCTAGCGGGAGTTTTGGCACAGATACGCAGTATTTT.

V and J are TRBV27 and TRBJ2-7, with D unresolved. V lost 8 bases and J lost 2, with 19 bases in between. From germline, CDR1 is MNHEY and CDR2 SMNVEV (reference sequence). The CDR3 spans 15 residues. The CDR3 loop reads CASQSERHSTYEQYF. CDR3 bases: TGTGCCAGCCAGTCTGAGAGACACTCGACCTACGAGCAGTACTTC.